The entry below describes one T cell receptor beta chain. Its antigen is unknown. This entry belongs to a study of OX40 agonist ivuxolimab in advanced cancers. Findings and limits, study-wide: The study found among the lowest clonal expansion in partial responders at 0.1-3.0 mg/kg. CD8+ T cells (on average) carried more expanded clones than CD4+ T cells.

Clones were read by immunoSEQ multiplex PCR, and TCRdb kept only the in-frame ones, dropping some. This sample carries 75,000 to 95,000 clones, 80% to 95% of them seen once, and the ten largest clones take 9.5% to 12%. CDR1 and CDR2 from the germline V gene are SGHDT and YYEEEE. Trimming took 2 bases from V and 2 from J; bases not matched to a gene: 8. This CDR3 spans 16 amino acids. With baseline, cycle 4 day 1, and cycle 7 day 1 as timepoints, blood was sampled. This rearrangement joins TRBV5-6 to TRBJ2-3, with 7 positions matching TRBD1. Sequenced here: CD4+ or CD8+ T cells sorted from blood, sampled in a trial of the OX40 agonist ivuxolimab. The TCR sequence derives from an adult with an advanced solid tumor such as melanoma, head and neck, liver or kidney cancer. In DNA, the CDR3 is TGTGCCAGCAGCTTCCTATCGACAGGGAACACAGATACGCAGTATTTT. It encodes CASSFLSTGNTDTQYF.